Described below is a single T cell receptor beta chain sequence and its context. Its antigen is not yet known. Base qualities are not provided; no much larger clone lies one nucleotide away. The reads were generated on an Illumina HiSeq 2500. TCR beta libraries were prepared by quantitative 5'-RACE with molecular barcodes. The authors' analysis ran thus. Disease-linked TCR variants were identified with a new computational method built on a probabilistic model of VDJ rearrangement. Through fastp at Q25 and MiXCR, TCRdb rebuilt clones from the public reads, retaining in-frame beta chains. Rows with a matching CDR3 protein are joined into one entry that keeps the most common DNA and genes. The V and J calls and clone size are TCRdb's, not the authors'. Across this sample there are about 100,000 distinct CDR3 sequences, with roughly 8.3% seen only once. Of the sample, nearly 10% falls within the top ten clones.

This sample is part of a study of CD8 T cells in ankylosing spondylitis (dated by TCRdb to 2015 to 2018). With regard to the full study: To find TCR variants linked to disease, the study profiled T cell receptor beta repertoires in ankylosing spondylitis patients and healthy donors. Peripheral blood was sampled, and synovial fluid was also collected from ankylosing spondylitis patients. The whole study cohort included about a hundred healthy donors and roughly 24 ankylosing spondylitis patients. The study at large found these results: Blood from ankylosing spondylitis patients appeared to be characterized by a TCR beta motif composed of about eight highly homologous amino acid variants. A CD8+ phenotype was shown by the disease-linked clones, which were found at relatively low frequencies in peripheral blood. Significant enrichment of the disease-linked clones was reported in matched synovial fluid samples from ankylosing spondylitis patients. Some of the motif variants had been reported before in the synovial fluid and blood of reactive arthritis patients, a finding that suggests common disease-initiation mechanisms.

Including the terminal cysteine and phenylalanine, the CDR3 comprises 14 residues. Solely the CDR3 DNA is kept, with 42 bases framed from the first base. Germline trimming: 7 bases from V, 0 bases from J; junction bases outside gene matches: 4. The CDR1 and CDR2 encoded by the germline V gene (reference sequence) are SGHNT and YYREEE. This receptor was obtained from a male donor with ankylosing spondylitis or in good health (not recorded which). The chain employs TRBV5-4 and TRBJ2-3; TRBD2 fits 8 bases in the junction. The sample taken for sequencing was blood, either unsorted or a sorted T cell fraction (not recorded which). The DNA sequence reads TGTGCCAGCGGACTAGCCCTTAGCACAGATACGCAGTATTTT. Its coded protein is CASGLALSTDTQYF.